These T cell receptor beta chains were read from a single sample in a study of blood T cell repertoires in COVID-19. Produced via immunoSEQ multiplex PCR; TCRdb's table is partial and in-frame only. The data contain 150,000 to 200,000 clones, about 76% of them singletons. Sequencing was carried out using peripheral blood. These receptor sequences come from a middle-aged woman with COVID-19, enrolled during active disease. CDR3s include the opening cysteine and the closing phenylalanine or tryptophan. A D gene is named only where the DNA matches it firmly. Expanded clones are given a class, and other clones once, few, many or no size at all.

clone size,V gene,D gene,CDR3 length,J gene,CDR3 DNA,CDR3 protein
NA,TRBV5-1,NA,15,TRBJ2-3,TGCGCCAGCAGCTTTCACGGGAGCAGGACAGATACGCAGTATTTT,CASSFHGSRTDTQYF
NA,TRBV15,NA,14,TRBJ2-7,TGTGCCACCAGCTTGGGGGGGCCCCCCTACGAGCAGTACTTC,CATSLGGPPYEQYF
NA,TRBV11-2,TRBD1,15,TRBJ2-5,TGTGCCAGCTGTCCAGGGACAGGGGAATCAGAGACCCAGTACTTC,CASCPGTGESETQYF
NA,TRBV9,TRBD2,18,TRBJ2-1,TGTGCCAGCAGCGTATCCATACCTACGCGGGGGGGCGGCAATGAGCAGTTCTTC,CASSVSIPTRGGGNEQFF
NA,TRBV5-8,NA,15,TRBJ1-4,TGTGCCAGCAGCTTGGCCCCGAGGACTAATGAAAAACTGTTTTTT,CASSLAPRTNEKLFF
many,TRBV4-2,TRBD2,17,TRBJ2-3,TGTGCCAGCAGCCAAGTTTCTAGGGGACTAGTCCCAGATACGCAGTATTTT,CASSQVSRGLVPDTQYF
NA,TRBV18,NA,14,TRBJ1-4,TGTGCCAGCTCAGAGGGACTGAAAAATGAAAAACTGTTTTTT,CASSEGLKNEKLFF
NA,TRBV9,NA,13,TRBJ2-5,TGTGCCAGCAGCGTAGGGTCGGAAGAGACCCAGTACTTC,CASSVGSEETQYF
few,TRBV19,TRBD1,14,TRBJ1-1,TGTGCCACCCGAGGGGCCCCAGGGGGCACTGAAGCTTTCTTT,CATRGAPGGTEAFF
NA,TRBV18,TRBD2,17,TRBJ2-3,TGTGCCAGCTCACCGCCGGGACTAGCGGGGGGAAGAGATACGCAGTATTTT,CASSPPGLAGGRDTQYF
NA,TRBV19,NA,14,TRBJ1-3,TGTGCCAGTAGTCATCAGGGATCTGGAAACACCATATATTTT,CASSHQGSGNTIYF
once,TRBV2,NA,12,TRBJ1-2,TGTGCCAGCAGAGACCAGGGCAATGGCTACACCTTC,CASRDQGNGYTF
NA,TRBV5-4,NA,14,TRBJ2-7,TGTGCCAGCAGCCAGCCACCCGGACAGTCCGAGCAGTACTTC,CASSQPPGQSEQYF
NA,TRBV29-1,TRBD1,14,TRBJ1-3,TGCAGCGTTGAGGACAGGATCGTCCGAAACACCATATATTTT,CSVEDRIVRNTIYF
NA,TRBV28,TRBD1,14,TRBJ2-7,TGTGCCAGCAGCACGTCAGGGGGTCCCTACGAGCAGTACTTC,CASSTSGGPYEQYF